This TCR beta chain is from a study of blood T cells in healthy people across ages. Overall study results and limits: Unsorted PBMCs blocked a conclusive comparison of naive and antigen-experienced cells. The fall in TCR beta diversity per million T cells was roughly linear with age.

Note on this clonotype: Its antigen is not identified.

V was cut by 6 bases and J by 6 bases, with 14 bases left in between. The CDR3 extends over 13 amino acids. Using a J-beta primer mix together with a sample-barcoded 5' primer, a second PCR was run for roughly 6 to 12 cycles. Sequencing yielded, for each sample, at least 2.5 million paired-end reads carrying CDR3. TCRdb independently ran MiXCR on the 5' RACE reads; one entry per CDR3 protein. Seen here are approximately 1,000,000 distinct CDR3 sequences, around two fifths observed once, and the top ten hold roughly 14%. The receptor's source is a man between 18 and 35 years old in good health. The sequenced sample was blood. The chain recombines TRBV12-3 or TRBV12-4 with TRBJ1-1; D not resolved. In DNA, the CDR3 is TGTGCCAGCAGCCGGAGGAAGGGCGCTGAAGCTTTCTTT. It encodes CASSRRKGAEAFF.